This TCR beta chain was obtained from a study of T cells in Graves' hyperthyroidism and ophthalmopathy. Study-wide results and caveats: A model of 13 V-J pairs discriminated ophthalmopathy from stable hyperthyroidism.

The CDR3 regions of TCR beta were amplified from RNA transcripts. Researchers ran a first-round RT-PCR on the TCR CDR3 using the HTBI primer set. TCRdb re-analysed the multiplex PCR reads in MiXCR, keeping a single row per CDR3 protein. This sample has hundreds of thousands of distinct CDR3 sequences; 16% occur once, and the top ten carry more than 3%. Looked up from germline, CDR1 is DFQATT and CDR2 is SNEGSKA (reference sequence). This CDR3 is built from 13 residues. Between the trimmed V and J ends, which lost 1 base and 6 bases, there was a span of 10 bases. This clonotype has a handful of counts. Its antigen is as yet unknown.

Sequences were obtained from blood. The source is a woman aged 40 to 50 with Graves' ophthalmopathy. The chain employs TRBV20-1 and TRBJ1-5; D remains ambiguous. For the CDR3, the DNA is TGCAGTGCTAGAGGTATGATAGGTCAGCCCCAGCATTTT. It codes for CSARGMIGQPQHF.